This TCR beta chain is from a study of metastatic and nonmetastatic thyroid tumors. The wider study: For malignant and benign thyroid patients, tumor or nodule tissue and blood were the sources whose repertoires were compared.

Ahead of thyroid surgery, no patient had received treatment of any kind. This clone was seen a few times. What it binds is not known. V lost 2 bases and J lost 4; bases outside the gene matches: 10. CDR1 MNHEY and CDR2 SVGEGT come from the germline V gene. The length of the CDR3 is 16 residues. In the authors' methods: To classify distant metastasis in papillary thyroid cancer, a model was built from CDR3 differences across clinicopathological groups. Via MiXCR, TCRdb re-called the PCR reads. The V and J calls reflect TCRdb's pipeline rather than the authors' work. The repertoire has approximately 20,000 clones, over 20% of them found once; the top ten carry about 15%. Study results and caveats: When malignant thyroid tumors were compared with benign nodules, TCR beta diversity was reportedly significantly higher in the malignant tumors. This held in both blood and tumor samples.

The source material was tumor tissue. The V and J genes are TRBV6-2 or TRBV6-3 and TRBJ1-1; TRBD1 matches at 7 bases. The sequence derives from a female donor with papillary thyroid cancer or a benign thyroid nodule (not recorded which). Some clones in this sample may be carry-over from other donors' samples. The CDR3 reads CASSYEGAILGTEAFF. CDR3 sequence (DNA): TGTGCCAGCAGTTACGAGGGGGCAATTCTAGGCACTGAAGCTTTCTTT.